A selection of T cell receptor beta chains follows, all from one sample in a study of multiple sclerosis patients with progressive multifocal leukoencephalopathy. TCRdb's table, derived via immunoSEQ multiplex PCR, lists solely in-frame clones and lacks some. The table shows some 31,000 clones, with about 90% occurring only once. The sample consisted of PBMCs, taken from a patient treated with natalizumab. All receptors derive from a human donor with progressive multifocal leukoencephalopathy. Each CDR3 is given without its conserved first and last residue. Clone size is not always given. Where it is, it says once, few, many or a class for expanded clones.

j_gene,v_gene,abundance,CDR3aa
TRBJ2-6,TRBV6-1,-,ASSEVPGPDSGANVLT
TRBJ1-4,TRBV28,few,ASSLSIANEKLF
TRBJ1-3,TRBV28,few,ASSPQMQNTIY
-,TRBV27,-,ASSPLLGRSYEQY
TRBJ1-2,TRBV5-6,-,ASSLRGYGYT
TRBJ1-2,TRBV19,-,ASRVTPGNPIGYT
TRBJ1-2,TRBV28,-,ASRRFNYGYT
TRBJ1-5,TRBV29-1,once,SVVEGGYQPQH
TRBJ1-2,TRBV6-5,few,ASSLGQGAWYGYT
TRBJ2-1,TRBV7-9,-,ASSSRPGEMDNEQF
TRBJ2-1,TRBV7-3,once,ASSVLPYGNEQF
-,TRBV2,-,ASSRTGAGYEQY
TRBJ2-3,TRBV6-1,few,ASSGLAGGPDTQY
TRBJ2-7,TRBV7-6,-,ASSLAGVAWESSYEQY
TRBJ1-1,TRBV7-2,-,ASSFDRVTEAF
TRBJ2-3,TRBV5-4,-,ASSFPTSGYTDTQY
TRBJ1-1,TRBV6-5,few,ASKAGQGSTEAF
TRBJ1-1,TRBV6-6,-,ASSQTTGRSTEAF
TRBJ2-1,TRBV28,-,ASSLAVTSGDEQF
TRBJ1-1,TRBV18,once,ASSPVGGVTEAF
TRBJ2-7,TRBV11-2,-,ASSLGGGRYEQY
TRBJ1-2,TRBV7-9,-,ASSLKPGQDYGYT
TRBJ1-5,TRBV28,-,ASSGRVKRQH
TRBJ2-1,TRBV7-9,-,ASQGSSYNEQF
TRBJ2-1,TRBV7-9,-,ASRGNEQF
TRBJ2-7,TRBV4-3,-,ASSQDWAGSYEQY
TRBJ2-2,TRBV2,-,ASSVDSQNTGELF
TRBJ2-7,TRBV19,-,ASRSSGQGGYEQY
TRBJ2-6,TRBV4-3,-,ASSQGGARANVLT
-,TRBV4-3,-,ASSQDRAYEQY
TRBJ1-2,TRBV19,-,ASGNRVYGYT
TRBJ1-2,TRBV6-4,-,ASSDAGQFNDYGYT
TRBJ2-7,TRBV2,-,ASREAWQGVTYEQY
TRBJ2-7,TRBV18,-,ASSPGVEQY
-,TRBV9,-,ASGGPSYEQY
TRBJ2-7,TRBV2,-,ASSVRDEQY
TRBJ2-7,TRBV27,-,ASSRKGTVSYEQY
TRBJ2-5,TRBV19,-,ASSGQGGEAQY
TRBJ2-1,TRBV4-3,-,ASKGEHHSYNEQF
TRBJ2-1,TRBV6-1,-,ASSGREFALGEQF
TRBJ2-3,TRBV5-1,-,ASSLGGGTDTQY
TRBJ1-4,TRBV15,-,ATSRDQETGEKLF